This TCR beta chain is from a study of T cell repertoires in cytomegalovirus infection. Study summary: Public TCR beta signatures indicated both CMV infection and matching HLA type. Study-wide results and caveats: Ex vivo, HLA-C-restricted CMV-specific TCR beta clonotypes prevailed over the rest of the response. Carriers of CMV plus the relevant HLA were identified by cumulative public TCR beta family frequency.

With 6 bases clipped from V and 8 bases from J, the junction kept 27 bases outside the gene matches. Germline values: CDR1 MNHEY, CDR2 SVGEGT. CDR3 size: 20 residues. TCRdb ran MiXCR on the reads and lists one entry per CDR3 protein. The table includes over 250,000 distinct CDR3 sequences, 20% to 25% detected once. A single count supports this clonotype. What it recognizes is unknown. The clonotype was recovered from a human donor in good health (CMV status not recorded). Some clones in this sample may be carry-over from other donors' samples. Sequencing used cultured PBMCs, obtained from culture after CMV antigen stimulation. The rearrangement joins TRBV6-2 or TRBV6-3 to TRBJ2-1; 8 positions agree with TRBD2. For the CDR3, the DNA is TGTGCCAGCAGACAAGGGCCTCGTACTATAGCGGGAAAGGGAAGCTATGAGCAGTTCTTC. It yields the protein CASRQGPRTIAGKGSYEQFF.